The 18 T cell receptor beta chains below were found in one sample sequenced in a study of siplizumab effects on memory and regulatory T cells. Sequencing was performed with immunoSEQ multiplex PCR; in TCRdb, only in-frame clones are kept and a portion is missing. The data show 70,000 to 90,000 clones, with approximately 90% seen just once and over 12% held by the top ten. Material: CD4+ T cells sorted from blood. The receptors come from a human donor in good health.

The CDR3 DNA sequence: TGTGCCAGCAGTTTAGGACAGGTCGAAGGGGAGCTGTTTTTT. Amino acids: CASSLGQVEGELFF. The chain is built from TRBV27 and TRBJ2-2; 7 bases align to TRBD1. This CDR3 is 14 amino acids long. V shed 2 bases and J 8 bases; nucleotides not matched to a gene: 5. Germline values: CDR1 MNHEY, CDR2 SMNVEV (reference sequence).

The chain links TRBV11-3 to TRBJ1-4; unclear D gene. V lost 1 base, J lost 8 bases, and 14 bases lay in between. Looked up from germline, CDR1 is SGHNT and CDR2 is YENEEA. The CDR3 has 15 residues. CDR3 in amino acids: CASSLALGKNEKLFF. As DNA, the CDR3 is TGTGCCAGCAGCTTAGCTTTGGGGAAGAACGAAAAACTGTTTTTT.

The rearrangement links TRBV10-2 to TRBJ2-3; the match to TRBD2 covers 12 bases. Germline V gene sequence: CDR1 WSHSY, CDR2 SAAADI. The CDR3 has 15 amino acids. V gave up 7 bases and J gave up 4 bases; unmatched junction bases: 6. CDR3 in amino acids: CASTSGRAFPDTQYF. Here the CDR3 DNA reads TGCGCCAGCACTAGCGGGAGGGCCTTCCCAGATACGCAGTATTTT.

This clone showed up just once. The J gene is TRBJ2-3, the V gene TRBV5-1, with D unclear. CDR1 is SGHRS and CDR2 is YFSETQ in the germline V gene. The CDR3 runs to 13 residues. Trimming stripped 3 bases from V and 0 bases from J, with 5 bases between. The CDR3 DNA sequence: TGCGCCAGCAGCTCCACTAGCACAGATACGCAGTATTTT. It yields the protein CASSSTSTDTQYF.

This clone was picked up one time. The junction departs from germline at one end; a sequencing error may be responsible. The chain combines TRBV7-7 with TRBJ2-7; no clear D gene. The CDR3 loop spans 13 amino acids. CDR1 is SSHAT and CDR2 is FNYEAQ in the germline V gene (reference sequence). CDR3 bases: TGTGCTAGCAGCCCCGGCCCTTCCTACGAGCAGTACTTC. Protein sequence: CASSPGPSYEQYF.

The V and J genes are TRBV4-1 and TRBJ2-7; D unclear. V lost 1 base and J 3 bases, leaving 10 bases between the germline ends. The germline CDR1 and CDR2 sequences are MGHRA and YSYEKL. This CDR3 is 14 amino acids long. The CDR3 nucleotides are TGCGCCAGCAGCCAAGTAATCGGAAACTACGAGCAGTACTTC. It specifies CASSQVIGNYEQYF.

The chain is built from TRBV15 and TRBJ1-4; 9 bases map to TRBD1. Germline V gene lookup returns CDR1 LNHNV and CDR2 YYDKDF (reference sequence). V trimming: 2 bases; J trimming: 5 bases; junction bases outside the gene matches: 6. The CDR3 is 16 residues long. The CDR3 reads CATSRPPGQGNEKLFF. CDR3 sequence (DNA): TGTGCCACCAGCAGACCGCCGGGACAGGGAAATGAAAAACTGTTTTTT.

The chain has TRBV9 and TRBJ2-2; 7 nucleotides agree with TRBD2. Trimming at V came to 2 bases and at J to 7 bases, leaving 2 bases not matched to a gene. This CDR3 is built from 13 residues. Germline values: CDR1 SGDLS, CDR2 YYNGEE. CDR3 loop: CASSVGGIGELFF. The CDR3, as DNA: TGTGCCAGCAGCGTCGGGGGGATCGGGGAGCTGTTTTTT. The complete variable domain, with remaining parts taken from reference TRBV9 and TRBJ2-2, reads DSGVTQTPKHLITATGQRVTLRCSPRSGDLSVYWYQQSLDQGLQFLIQYYNGEERAKGNILERFSAQQFPDLHSELNLSSLELGDSALYFCASSVGGIGELFFGEGSRLTVL.

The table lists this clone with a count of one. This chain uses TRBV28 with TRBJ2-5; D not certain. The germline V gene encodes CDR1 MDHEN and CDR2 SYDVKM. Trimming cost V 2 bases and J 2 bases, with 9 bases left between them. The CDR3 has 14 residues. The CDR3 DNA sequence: TGTGCCAGCAGTTTAAACCATTTTCAAGAGACCCAGTACTTC. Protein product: CASSLNHFQETQYF.

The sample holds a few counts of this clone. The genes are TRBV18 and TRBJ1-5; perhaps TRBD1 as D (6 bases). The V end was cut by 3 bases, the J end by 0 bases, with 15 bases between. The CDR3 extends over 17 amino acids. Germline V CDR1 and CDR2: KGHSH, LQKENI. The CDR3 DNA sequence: TGTGCCAGCTCACCGGGTGCCGGGACAAATAGCAATCAGCCCCAGCATTTT. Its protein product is CASSPGAGTNSNQPQHF. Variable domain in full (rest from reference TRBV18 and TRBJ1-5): NAGVMQNPRHLVRRRGQEARLRCSPMKGHSHVYWYRQLPEEGLKFMVYLQKENIIDESGMPKERFSAEFPKEGPSILRIQQVVRGDSAAYFCASSPGAGTNSNQPQHFGDGTRLSIL.

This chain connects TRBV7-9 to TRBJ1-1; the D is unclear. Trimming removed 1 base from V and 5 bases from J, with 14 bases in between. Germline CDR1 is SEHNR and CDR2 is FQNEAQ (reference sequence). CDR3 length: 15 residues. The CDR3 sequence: CASSLVGRTRTEAFF. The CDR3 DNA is TGTGCCAGCAGCTTAGTGGGCAGGACGAGGACTGAAGCTTTCTTT.

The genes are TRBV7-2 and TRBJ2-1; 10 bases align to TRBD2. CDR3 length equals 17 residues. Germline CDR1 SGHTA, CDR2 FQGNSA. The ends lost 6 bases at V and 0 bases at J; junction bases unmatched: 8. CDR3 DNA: TGTGCCAGCAGATCGATGCTAGCGGGGGTCTCCTACAATGAGCAGTTCTTC. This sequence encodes CASRSMLAGVSYNEQFF.

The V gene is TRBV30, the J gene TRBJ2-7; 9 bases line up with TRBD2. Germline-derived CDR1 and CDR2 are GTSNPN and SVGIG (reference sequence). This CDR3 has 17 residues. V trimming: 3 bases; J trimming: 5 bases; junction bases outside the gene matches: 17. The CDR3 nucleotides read TGTGCCTGGAGACATTACGGGCTAGCGGGACGCTCGCACGAGCAGTACTTC. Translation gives CAWRHYGLAGRSHEQYF.

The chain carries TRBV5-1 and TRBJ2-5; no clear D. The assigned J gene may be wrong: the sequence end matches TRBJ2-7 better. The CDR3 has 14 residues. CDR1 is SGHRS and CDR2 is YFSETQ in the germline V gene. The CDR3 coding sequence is TGCGCCAGCAGCTTGGGTCAGCAAAGTAACGAGCAGTACTTC. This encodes CASSLGQQSNEQYF.

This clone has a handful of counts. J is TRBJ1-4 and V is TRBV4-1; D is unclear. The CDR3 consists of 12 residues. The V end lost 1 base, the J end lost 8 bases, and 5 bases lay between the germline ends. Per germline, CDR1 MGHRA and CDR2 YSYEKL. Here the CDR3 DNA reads TGCGCCAGCAGCCAAGTGTTAGAAAAACTGTTTTTT. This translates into CASSQVLEKLFF.

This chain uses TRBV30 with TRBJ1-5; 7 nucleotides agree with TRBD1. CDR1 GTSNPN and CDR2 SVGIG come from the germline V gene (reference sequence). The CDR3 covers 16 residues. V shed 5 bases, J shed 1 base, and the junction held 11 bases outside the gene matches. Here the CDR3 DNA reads TGTGCCTGGCAAAGGGGGGGACAGACAAGCAATCAGCCCCAGCATTTT. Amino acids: CAWQRGGQTSNQPQHF.

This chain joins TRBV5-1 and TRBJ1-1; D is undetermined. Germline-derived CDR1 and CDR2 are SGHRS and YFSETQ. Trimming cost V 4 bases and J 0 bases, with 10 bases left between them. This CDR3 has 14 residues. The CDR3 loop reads CASSPVVLNTEAFF. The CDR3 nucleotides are TGCGCCAGCAGCCCGGTAGTGCTGAACACTGAAGCTTTCTTT.

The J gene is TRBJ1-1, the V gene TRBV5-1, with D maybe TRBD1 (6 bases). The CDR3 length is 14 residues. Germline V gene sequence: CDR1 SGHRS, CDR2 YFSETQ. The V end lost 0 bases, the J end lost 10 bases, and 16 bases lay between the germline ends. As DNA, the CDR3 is TGCGCCAGCAGCTTGGATAGGCAGGGGTCAGGAGCTTTCTTT. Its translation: CASSLDRQGSGAFF.